The clone carrying this TCR beta chain appeared many times. What it recognizes is unknown. The V and J ends lost 6 bases and 5 bases respectively, with 10 bases between them. The CDR3 has 13 residues. The germline CDR1 and CDR2 sequences are LGHDT and YNNKEL (reference sequence). The entry originates in a study of T cells in Graves' hyperthyroidism and ophthalmopathy. Amplified regions were TCR beta CDR3 sequences from RNA transcripts. A set of HTBI primers served as the primers for a first-round RT-PCR of the TCR CDR3. TCRdb analysed the multiplex PCR reads with MiXCR anew, one entry per CDR3 protein. The sample contains 200,000 to 250,000 distinct CDR3 sequences, roughly 15% of which appear only once. Exclusion of a patient resulted from uncontrolled infection, other autoimmune disease, pregnancy or lactation. Whole-study findings and limits: From stable hyperthyroidism, ophthalmopathy was set apart by a 13 V-J model.

The sample was blood. This rearrangement joins TRBV3-1 to TRBJ1-4; D is ambiguous. The origin of this receptor is a woman aged 18-29 years with Graves' ophthalmopathy. The CDR3 DNA reads TGTGCCAGCAGTCCGTTCGGGAATGAAAAACTGTTTTTT. This sequence encodes CASSPFGNEKLFF.